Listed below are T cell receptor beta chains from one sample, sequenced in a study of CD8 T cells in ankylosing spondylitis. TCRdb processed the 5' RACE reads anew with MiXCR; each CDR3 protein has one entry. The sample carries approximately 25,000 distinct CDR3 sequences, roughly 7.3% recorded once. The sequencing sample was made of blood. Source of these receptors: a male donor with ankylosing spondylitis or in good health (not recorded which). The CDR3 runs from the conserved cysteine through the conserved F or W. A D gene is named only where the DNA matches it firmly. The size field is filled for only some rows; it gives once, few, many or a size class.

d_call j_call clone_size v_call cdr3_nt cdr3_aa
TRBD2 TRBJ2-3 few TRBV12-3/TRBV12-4 TGTGCCAGCAGCCTGGCGGCGGGGGGGGGACTCGTAACAGATACGCAGTATTTT CASSLAAGGGLVTDTQYF
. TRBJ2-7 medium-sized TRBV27 TGTGCCAGCAGTTTATCGCCCATATTGGGGCAGTACTTC CASSLSPILGQYF
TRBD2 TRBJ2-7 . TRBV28 TGTGCCAGCCATAGCGGGAGCGGTTACGAGCAGTACTTC CASHSGSGYEQYF
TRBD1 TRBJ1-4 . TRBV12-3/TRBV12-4 TGTGCCAGCAGTTTGGGGACAGGGGTCGGAAAACTGTTTTTT CASSLGTGVGKLFF
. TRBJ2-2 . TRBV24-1 TGTGCCACCAGTGACGTCAGAGCATCCGCCGGGGAGCTGTTTTTT CATSDVRASAGELFF
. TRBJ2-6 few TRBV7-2 TGTGCCAGCAGCCCAATAGAATGGGGGGCCAACGTCCTGACTTTC CASSPIEWGANVLTF
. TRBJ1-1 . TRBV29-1 TGCAGCGTTGAGAGGGGTATGAACACTGAAGCTTTCTTT CSVERGMNTEAFF
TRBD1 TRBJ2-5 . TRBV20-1 TGCAGTGCTGGACGGACAGGGGAGACCCAGTACTTC CSAGRTGETQYF
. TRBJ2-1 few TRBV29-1 TGCAGCGTTGGTACGGACAGAAATGAGCAGTTCTTC CSVGTDRNEQFF
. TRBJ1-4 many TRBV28 TGTGCCAGCAGTATACCAGGGGCAACTAATGAAAAACTGTTTTTT CASSIPGATNEKLFF
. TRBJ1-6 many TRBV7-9 TGTGCCAGCAGCCGGACAGAGTTGAGAAGTTCACCCCTCCACTTT CASSRTELRSSPLHF
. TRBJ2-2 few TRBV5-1 TGCGCCAGCAGCTTGGAGGTGACAGTCAGCACCGGGGAGCTGTTTTTT CASSLEVTVSTGELFF
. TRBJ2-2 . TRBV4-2 TGTGCCAGCAGCCAAGATCCGCAGGGCCGGACCGGGGAGCTGTTTTTT CASSQDPQGRTGELFF
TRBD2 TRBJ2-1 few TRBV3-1 TGTGCCAGCAGCCAAGTGGGACTAGTGCATGAGCAGTTCTTC CASSQVGLVHEQFF
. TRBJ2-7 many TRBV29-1 TGCAGCGTGCCGGACAGCGAGAACTACGAGCAGTACTTC CSVPDSENYEQYF
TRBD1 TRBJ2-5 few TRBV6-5 TGTGCCAGCCAAAGGGACAGAATGCTAGAGACCCAGTACTTC CASQRDRMLETQYF
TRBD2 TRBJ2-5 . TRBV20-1 TGCAGTGCTAGAGGCTTAGCGGGGGGGCCGAGAGAGACCCAGTACTTC CSARGLAGGPRETQYF
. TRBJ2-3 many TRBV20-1 TGCAGTGCTAGAGTGGTCCTATCAGATACGCAGTATTTT CSARVVLSDTQYF
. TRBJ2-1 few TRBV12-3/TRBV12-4 TGTGCCAGCATCGCGACAGCGTTAAAAAGGTCAACTGAGCAGTTCTTC CASIATALKRSTEQFF
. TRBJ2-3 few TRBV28 TGTGCCAGCAGTCTTCCCCAGGAAGCTGTTACGCAGTATTTT CASSLPQEAVTQYF
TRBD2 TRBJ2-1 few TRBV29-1 TGCAGCGGTGAGGGACTAGCGGGCTCCTACAATGAGCAGTTCTTC CSGEGLAGSYNEQFF
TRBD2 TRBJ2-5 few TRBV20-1 TGCAGTGCTAACCCCGGACTAGCGGGGGGAGAGACCCAGTACTTC CSANPGLAGGETQYF
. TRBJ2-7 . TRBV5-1 TGCGCCAGCAGTCTCAGGACGGGATTCGAGCAGTACTTC CASSLRTGFEQYF
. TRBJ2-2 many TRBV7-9 TGTGCCAGCAGCTTAGGGACCGGGGAGCTGTTTTTT CASSLGTGELFF
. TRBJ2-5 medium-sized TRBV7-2 TGTGCCAGCAGCGTCCAAGAGACCCAGTACTTC CASSVQETQYF
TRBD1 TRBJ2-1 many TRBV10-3 TGTGCCATCAGTGATGGGACAGGGTACAATGAGCAGTTCTTC CAISDGTGYNEQFF
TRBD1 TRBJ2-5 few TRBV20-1 TGCAGTGCCACTCCCCGGACAGGACGAGAGACCCAGTACTTC CSATPRTGRETQYF
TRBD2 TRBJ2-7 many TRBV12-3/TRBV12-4 TGTGCCAGCAGTTTAGGGTTCGCGGGAGGGTCCTACGAGCAGTACTTC CASSLGFAGGSYEQYF
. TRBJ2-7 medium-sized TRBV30 TGTGCCTGGAAGGGGAACGGCGAGCAGTACTTC CAWKGNGEQYF
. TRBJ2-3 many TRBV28 TGTGCCAGCGGGAGACGTGACACAGATACGCAGTATTTT CASGRRDTDTQYF
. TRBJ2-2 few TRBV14 TGTGCCAGCAGCCAAATTCACCGGTCTAACACCGGGGAGCTGTTTTTT CASSQIHRSNTGELFF
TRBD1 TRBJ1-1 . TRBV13 TGTGCCAGCAGCTACCCGGACAGGGGAGCTTTCTTT CASSYPDRGAFF
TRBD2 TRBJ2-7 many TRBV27 TGTGCCAGCAGTCGTCGACTAGCGGGAGGTTCCTACGAGCAGTACTTC CASSRRLAGGSYEQYF
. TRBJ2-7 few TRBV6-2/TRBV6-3 TGTGCCAGCAGTTCATTCTACGAGCAGTACTTC CASSSFYEQYF
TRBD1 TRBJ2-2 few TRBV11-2 TGTGCCAGCAGCCCAGGACAGGGGACCGGGGAGCTGTTTTTT CASSPGQGTGELFF
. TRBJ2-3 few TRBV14 TGTGCCAGCAGCCCGAAATATGGACAGTCTACGCAGTATTTT CASSPKYGQSTQYF
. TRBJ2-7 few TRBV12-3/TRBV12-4 TGTGCCAGCAGTTTAACTGGCTACGAGCAGTACTTC CASSLTGYEQYF
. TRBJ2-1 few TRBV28 TGTGCCAGCAGTCCCCGGCAGGAGCAGTTCTTC CASSPRQEQFF
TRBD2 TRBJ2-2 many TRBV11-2 TGTGCCAGCAGCAACCCCGTAGCTAGCGGCCAAGCGAACACCGGGGAGCTGTTTTTT CASSNPVASGQANTGELFF
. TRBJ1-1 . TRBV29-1 TGCAGCGCTGCTAACACTGAAGCTTTCTTT CSAANTEAFF
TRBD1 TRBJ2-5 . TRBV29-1 TGCAGCGTTGAAGTGGACAGGGTCCGAGAGACCCAGTACTTC CSVEVDRVRETQYF
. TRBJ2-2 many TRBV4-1 TGCGCCAGCAGCCAGGGGCGGGGGGAGCTGTTTTTT CASSQGRGELFF
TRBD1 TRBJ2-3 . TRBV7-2 TGTGCCAGCAGCTTAGTGGGGACAGGGTCAGATACGCAGTATTTT CASSLVGTGSDTQYF
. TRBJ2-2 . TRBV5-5 TGTGCCAGCACCATAATTGACGGGGAGCTGTTTTTT CASTIIDGELFF
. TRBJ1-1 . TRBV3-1 TGTGCCAGCAGCCAATTTGAGCACACTGAAGCTTTCTTT CASSQFEHTEAFF
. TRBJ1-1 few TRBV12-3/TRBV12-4 TGTGCCAGCAGGGCCGGGACCTCGGGTACTGAAGCTTTCTTT CASRAGTSGTEAFF